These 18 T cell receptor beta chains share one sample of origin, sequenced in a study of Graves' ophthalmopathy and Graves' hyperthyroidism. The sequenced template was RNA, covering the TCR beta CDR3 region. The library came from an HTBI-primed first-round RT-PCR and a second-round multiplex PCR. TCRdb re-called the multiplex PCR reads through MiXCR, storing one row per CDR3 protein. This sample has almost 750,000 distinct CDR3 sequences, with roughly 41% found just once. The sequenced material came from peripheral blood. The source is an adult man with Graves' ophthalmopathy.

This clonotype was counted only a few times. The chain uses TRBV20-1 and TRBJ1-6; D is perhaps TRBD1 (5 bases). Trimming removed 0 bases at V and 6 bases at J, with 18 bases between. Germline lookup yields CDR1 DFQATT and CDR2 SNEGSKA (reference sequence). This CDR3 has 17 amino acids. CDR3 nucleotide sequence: TGCAGTGCTAGAGATCCGAGGCAGGGCTGGGGTAATTCACCCCTCCACTTT. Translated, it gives CSARDPRQGWGNSPLHF.

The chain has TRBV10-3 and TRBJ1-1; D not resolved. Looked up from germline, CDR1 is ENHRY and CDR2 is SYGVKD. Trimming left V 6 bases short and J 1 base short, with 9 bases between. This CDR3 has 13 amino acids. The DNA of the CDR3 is TGTGCCATCAGGGAGGGTCCGAACACTGAAGCTTTCTTT. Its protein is CAIREGPNTEAFF.

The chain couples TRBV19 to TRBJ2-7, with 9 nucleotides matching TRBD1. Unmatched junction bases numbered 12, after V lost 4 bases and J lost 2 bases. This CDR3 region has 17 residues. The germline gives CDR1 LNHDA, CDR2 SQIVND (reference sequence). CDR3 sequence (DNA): TGTGCCAGTAGTACTCAAACCGGGACAGGGATCCCCTACGAGCAGTACTTC. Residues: CASSTQTGTGIPYEQYF. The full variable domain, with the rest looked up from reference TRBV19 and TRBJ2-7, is DGGITQSPKYLFRKEGQNVTLSCEQNLNHDAMYWYRQDPGQGLRLIYYSQIVNDFQKGDIAEGYSVSREKKESFPLTVTSAQKNPTAFYLCASSTQTGTGIPYEQYFGPGTRLTVT.

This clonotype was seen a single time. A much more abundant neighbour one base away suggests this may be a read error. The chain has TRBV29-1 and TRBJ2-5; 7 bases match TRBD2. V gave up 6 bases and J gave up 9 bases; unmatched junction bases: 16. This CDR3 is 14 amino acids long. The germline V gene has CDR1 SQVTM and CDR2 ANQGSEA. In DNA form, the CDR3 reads TGCAGCGTCCCCGGGGAGGGCCCAGAAGGGGCCCAGTACTTC. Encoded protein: CSVPGEGPEGAQYF.

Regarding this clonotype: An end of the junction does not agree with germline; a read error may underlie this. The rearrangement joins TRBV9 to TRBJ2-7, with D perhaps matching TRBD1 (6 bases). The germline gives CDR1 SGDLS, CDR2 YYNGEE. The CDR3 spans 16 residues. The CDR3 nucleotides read TGCGCCAGCAGCTTGAACAGGGCTTCGAACACCGGGGAGCAGTACTTC. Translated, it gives CASSLNRASNTGEQYF.

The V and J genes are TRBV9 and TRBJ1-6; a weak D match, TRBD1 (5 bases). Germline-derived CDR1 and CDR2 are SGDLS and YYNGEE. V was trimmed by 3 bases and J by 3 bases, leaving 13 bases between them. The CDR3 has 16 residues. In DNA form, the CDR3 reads TGTGCCAGCAGCGGGTCGGGGGATAGCTATAATTCACCCCTCCACTTT. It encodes CASSGSGDSYNSPLHF.

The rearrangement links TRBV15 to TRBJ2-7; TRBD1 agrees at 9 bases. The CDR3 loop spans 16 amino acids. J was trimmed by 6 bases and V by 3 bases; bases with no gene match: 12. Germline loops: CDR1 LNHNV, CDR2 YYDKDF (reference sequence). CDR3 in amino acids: CATSSLTRDRVIEQYF. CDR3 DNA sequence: TGTGCCACCAGCAGCTTGACTCGGGACAGGGTGATCGAGCAGTACTTC.

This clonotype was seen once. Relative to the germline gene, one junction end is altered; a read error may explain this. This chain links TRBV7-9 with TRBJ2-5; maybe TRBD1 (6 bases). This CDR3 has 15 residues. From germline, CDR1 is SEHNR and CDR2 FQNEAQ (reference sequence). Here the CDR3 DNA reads TGTGCCAGCAGCGAAACGCAGGCAGGGGAAGAGACCCCGTACTTC. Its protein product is CASSETQAGEETPYF.

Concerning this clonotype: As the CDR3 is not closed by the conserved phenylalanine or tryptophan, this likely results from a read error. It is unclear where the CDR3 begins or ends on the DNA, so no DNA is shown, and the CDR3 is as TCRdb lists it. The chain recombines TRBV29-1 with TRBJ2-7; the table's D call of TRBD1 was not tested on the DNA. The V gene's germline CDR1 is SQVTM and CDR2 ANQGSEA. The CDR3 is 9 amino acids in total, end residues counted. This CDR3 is CSVGGLAVS.

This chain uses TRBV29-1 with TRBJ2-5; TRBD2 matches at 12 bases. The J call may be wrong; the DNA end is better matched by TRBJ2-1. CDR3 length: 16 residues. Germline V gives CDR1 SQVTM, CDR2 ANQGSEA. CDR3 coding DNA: TGCAGCGTTGAAGGGGGACTAGCGGGTCGGGGCAATGAGCAGTTCTTC. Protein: CSVEGGLAGRGNEQFF.

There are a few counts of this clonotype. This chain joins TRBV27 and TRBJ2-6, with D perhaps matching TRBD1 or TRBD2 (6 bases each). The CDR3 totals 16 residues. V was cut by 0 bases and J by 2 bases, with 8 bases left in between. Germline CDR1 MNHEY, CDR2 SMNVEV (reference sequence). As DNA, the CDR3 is TGTGCCAGCAGTTTATCGAGGGGGGCTGGGGCCAACGTCCTGACTTTC. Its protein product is CASSLSRGAGANVLTF.

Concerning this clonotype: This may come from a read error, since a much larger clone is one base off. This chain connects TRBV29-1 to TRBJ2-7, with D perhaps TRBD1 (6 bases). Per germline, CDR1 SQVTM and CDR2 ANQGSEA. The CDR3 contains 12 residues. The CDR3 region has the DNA TGCAGCGTTGATCAGGGGTCCTACGAGCAGTGCTTC. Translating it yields CSVDQGSYEQCF.

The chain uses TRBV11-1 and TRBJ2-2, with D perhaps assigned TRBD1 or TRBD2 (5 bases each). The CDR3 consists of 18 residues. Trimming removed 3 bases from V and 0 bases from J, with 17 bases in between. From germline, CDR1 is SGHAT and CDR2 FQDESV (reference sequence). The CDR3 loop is CASSFFRGLNPNTGELFF. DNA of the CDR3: TGTGCCAGCAGCTTTTTTCGGGGCCTCAACCCGAACACCGGGGAGCTGTTTTTT.

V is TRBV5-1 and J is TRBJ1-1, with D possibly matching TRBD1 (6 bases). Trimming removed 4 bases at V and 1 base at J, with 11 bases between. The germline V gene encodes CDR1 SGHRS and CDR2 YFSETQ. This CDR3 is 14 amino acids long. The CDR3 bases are TGCGCCAGCAGCACACAGACAGGGAACACTGAAGCTTTCTTT. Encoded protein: CASSTQTGNTEAFF.

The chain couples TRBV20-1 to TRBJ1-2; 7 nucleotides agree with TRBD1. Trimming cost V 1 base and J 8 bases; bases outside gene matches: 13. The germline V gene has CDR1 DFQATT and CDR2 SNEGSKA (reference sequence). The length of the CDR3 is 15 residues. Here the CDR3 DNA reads TGCAGTGCTAGAGTATTGTTCAGACAGGGAGGCGGCTACACCTTC. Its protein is CSARVLFRQGGGYTF.

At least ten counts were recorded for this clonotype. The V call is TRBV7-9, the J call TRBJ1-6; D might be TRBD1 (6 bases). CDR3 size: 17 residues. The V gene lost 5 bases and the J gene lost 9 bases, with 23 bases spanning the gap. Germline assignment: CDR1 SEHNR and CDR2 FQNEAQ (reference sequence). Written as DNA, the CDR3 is TGTGCCAGCAGCCCGTATCCGGGACACGGACGCGGTTCACCCCTCCACTTT. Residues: CASSPYPGHGRGSPLHF. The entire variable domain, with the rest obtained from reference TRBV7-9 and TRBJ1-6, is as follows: DTGVSQNPRHKITKRGQNVTFRCDPISEHNRLYWYRQTLGQGPEFLTYFQNEAQLEKSRLLSDRFSAERPKGSFSTLEIQRTEQGDSAMYLCASSPYPGHGRGSPLHFGNGTRLTVT.

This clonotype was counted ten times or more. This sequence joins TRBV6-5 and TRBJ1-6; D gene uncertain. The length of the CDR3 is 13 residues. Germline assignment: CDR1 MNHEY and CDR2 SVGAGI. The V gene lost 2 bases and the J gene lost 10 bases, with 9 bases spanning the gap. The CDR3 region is CASSYQSNSPLHF. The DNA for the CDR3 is TGTGCCAGCAGTTACCAGTCTAACTCACCCCTCCACTTT.

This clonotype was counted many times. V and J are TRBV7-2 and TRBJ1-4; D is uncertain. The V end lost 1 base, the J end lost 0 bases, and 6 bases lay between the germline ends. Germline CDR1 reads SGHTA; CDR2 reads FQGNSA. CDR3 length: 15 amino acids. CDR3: CASSLDPATNEKLFF. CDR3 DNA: TGTGCCAGCAGCTTAGATCCTGCAACTAATGAAAAACTGTTTTTT.